The 25 T cell receptor beta chains below come from one sample, sequenced in a study of molecular identifiers for immune sequencing clone quantification. TCRdb re-derived calls from the PCR reads in MiXCR, one entry per CDR3 protein. This table holds some 680,000 distinct CDR3 sequences, about 25% found once. Sequencing used naive CD8+ T cells from blood, with Jurkat cell RNA spiked in. This sample's subset: FACS-sorted CD8+CD4-CCR7+CD45RA+ naive T cells. Receptors originate from a human donor in good health. Some libraries in this study had Jurkat cell RNA spiked in.

This clonotype has at least ten counts. The chain uses TRBV5-1 and TRBJ1-1; 7 bases line up with TRBD1. Germline CDR1 SGHRS, CDR2 YFSETQ. The ends lost 1 base at V and 0 bases at J; junction bases unmatched: 9. This CDR3 has 17 residues. The CDR3 sequence is CASSLPRVTGMNTEAFF. The CDR3 DNA is TGCGCCAGCAGCTTGCCCAGGGTGACAGGGATGAACACTGAAGCTTTCTTT.

This clonotype was seen repeatedly, ten times or more. The chain joins TRBV28 to TRBJ2-2; the D gene could be TRBD1 or TRBD2 (5 bases each). V lost 5 bases, J lost 0 bases, and 13 bases lay in between. This CDR3 spans 16 amino acids. Germline assignment: CDR1 MDHEN and CDR2 SYDVKM. CDR3 amino acids: CASSLWDGTNTGELFF. The CDR3 nucleotides read TGTGCCAGCAGTCTCTGGGACGGAACGAACACCGGGGAGCTGTTTTTT. Based on the CDR3 plus reference TRBV28 and TRBJ2-2, the full variable domain is DVKVTQSSRYLVKRTGEKVFLECVQDMDHENMFWYRQDPGLGLRLIYFSYDVKMKEKGDIPEGYSVSREKKERFSLILESASTNQTSMYLCASSLWDGTNTGELFFGEGSRLTVL.

This clonotype was detected ten times or more. This chain links TRBV12-3 or TRBV12-4 with TRBJ2-3; D gene unclear. With 5 bases removed from V and 5 bases from J, the gap between germline ends came to 11 bases. The CDR3 has 13 residues. The CDR3 sequence: CASSPRDLDTQYF. The DNA for the CDR3 is TGTGCCAGCAGTCCCCGAGATCTAGATACGCAGTATTTT.

This clonotype was detected many times. V is TRBV7-9 and J is TRBJ1-1, with a possible D match to TRBD1 (5 bases). This CDR3 region has 13 residues. Trimming removed 6 bases from V and 6 bases from J, with 14 bases in between. From germline, CDR1 is SEHNR and CDR2 FQNEAQ (reference sequence). In DNA form, the CDR3 reads TGTGCCAGCAGTCAAACTCCGGGACCTGAAGCTTTCTTT. Its translation: CASSQTPGPEAFF.

A remark on this clonotype: Being one base from a much bigger clone, this may be a read error. The chain carries TRBV20-1 and TRBJ2-7; a weak D match, TRBD2 (5 bases). There are 16 residues in the CDR3. The germline V gene encodes CDR1 DFQATT and CDR2 SNEGSKA (reference sequence). V lost 3 bases and J 1 base, leaving 19 bases between the germline ends. DNA of the CDR3: TGCAGTGCTAGGGGTACGTTTAACGGGAAATCCTACGAGCAGTACTTC. As protein: CSARGTFNGKSYEQYF.

Points on this clonotype: This may arise from a read error, as a much more abundant clone is one base away. The V and J genes are TRBV7-2 and TRBJ2-3; TRBD2 aligns across 8 bases. Germline V gene lookup returns CDR1 SGHTA and CDR2 FQGNSA. Trimming removed 0 bases from V and 4 bases from J; junction bases left unmatched: 12. This CDR3 is built from 18 residues. The CDR3: CASSLAKSVAGSPDTQYF. CDR3 sequence (DNA): TGTGCCAGCAGCTTAGCGAAATCAGTAGCGGGAAGCCCAGATACGCAGTATTTT.

There are many counts of this clonotype. This chain links TRBV6-5 with TRBJ2-7, with 9 bases aligning to TRBD2. J lost 3 bases, V lost 6 bases, and 9 bases had no gene match. This CDR3 is 15 amino acids long. In germline, CDR1 is MNHEY, CDR2 SVGAGI. CDR3 DNA: TGTGCCAGCAGGGTTGATAGCGGGAGCAACTACGAGCAGTACTTC. It translates to CASRVDSGSNYEQYF.

A note on this clonotype: A much larger clone lies one base from this, so it may be a read error. The rearrangement joins TRBV20-1 to TRBJ2-7; 8 positions agree with TRBD2. Germline V gene data show CDR1 as DFQATT and CDR2 as SNEGSKA (reference sequence). The CDR3 sequence is 16 residues long. The CDR3 sequence: CSTRSIRTSRSNEQYF. The CDR3 DNA reads TGCAGTACTAGAAGCATCAGGACTAGCCGGAGCAACGAGCAGTACTTC.

This clonotype was recorded many times. This chain joins TRBV3-1 and TRBJ1-5, with D possibly TRBD1 on 6 matching bases. The CDR3 contains 15 residues. V was cut by 3 bases and J by 3 bases, with 12 bases left in between. Germline CDR1 is LGHDT and CDR2 is YNNKEL (reference sequence). CDR3 nucleotide sequence: TGTGCCAGCAGCCAGGGGCAGGGGATCAATCAGCCCCAGCATTTT. This gives the protein CASSQGQGINQPQHF. Drawing the rest from reference TRBV3-1 and TRBJ1-5, the complete variable domain is DTAVSQTPKYLVTQMGNDKSIKCEQNLGHDTMYWYKQDSKKFLKIMFSYNNKELIINETVPNRFSPKSPDKAHLNLHINSLELGDSAVYFCASSQGQGINQPQHFGDGTRLSIL.

Points on this clonotype: A read error may produce the germline difference seen at one junction end. This sequence joins TRBV7-9 and TRBJ2-3; D is unclear. The CDR3 runs to 14 residues. CDR1 is SEHNR and CDR2 is FQNEAQ in the germline V gene (reference sequence). The CDR3 sequence is CAGSLASSADTQYF. The CDR3 region has the DNA TGTGCCGGCAGCTTAGCATCCTCGGCAGATACGCAGTATTTT.

The gene calls are TRBV28 and TRBJ2-5; unclear D gene. V lost 3 bases and J lost 1, with 12 bases in between. The CDR3 is made up of 15 amino acids. Germline lookup yields CDR1 MDHEN and CDR2 SYDVKM. CDR3 nucleotides: TGTGCCAGCAGTTTCGGGCGGTATCTCCAAGAGACCCAGTACTTC. This gives the protein CASSFGRYLQETQYF.

Turning to this clonotype: No conserved phenylalanine or tryptophan is present at the end of the CDR3, so a read error is the likely explanation. V usage is TRBV12-3 or TRBV12-4 and J usage is TRBJ2-7; D might be TRBD1 or TRBD2, each matching 5 bases. The CDR3 is 12 residues long. Trimming shortened V by 2 bases and J by 5 bases, and 7 bases separated the two germline ends. CDR3 in DNA: TGTGCCAGCAGTTTATGGGGACACGAGCAGTACCTC. It is translated as CASSLWGHEQYL.

The rearrangement links TRBV7-9 to TRBJ2-7; tentatively, D is TRBD1 (6 bases). The V end was cut by 8 bases, the J end by 6 bases, with 17 bases between. The CDR3 has 13 residues. CDR1 is SEHNR, CDR2 FQNEAQ, per germline (reference sequence). CDR3 residues: CASGSQQGVEQYF. The CDR3 nucleotides read TGTGCCAGCGGCTCCCAACAGGGTGTCGAGCAGTACTTC. Filled out from reference TRBV7-9 and TRBJ2-7, the complete variable domain reads DTGVSQNPRHKITKRGQNVTFRCDPISEHNRLYWYRQTLGQGPEFLTYFQNEAQLEKSRLLSDRFSAERPKGSFSTLEIQRTEQGDSAMYLCASGSQQGVEQYFGPGTRLTVT.

A few counts support this clonotype. CDR3 nucleotide sequence: TGTGCCAGCAGCTTAGAGTGGGACCGAGGAACCGAAACTGAAGCTTTCTTT. Residues: CASSLEWDRGTETEAFF. This chain links TRBV7-9 with TRBJ1-1, with D possibly TRBD1 on 5 matching bases. With 1 base removed from V and 5 bases from J, the gap between germline ends came to 20 bases. Germline assignment: CDR1 SEHNR and CDR2 FQNEAQ (reference sequence). The CDR3 runs to 17 residues.

This rearrangement joins TRBV27 to TRBJ2-1; TRBD2 matches 7 bases. Trimming cost V 2 bases and J 10 bases; bases outside gene matches: 8. This CDR3 contains 14 residues. Per the germline V gene, CDR1 is MNHEY and CDR2 is SMNVEV (reference sequence). CDR3 amino acids: CASSLAGAVWEQFF. The CDR3 coding sequence is TGTGCCAGCAGTTTAGCGGGAGCCGTGTGGGAGCAGTTCTTC.

This clonotype was seen a few times. An end of the junction does not agree with germline; a read error may underlie this. The chain couples TRBV20-1 to TRBJ2-1; D gene ambiguous. Per germline, CDR1 DFQATT and CDR2 SNEGSKA (reference sequence). This CDR3 is built from 10 residues. CDR3 DNA: TGCAGTGCTAGTGAAGAGTTGTCGATCTTC. Its protein is CSASEELSIF.

Of note for this clonotype: This clone may be a read error of a much larger clone one base away. V and J are TRBV20-1 and TRBJ2-3; 7 bases line up with TRBD1. The CDR3 loop spans 14 amino acids. Germline CDR1 reads DFQATT; CDR2 reads SNEGSKA (reference sequence). CDR3 sequence reads: CSARDWQGVDKQYF. CDR3 bases: TGCAGTGCTAGAGATTGGCAGGGGGTGGATAAGCAGTATTTT.

The chain is built from TRBV9 and TRBJ2-3; 13 bases align to TRBD2. J gave up 3 bases and V 4 bases, and 5 bases lay outside the gene matches. Germline CDR1 SGDLS, CDR2 YYNGEE. The CDR3 is 16 residues long. CDR3 nucleotide sequence: TGTGCCAGCAGCAACAAACTAGCGGGGGGGACAGATACGCAGTATTTT. Residues: CASSNKLAGGTDTQYF.

On this clonotype itself: With a much larger clone just one base away, this may be a read error. The chain uses TRBV29-1 and TRBJ2-7; TRBD2 might be the D (5 bases). CDR3 length: 13 residues. The V gene lost 7 bases and the J gene lost 0 bases, with 13 bases spanning the gap. The germline CDR1 and CDR2 sequences are SQVTM and ANQGSEA. The CDR3, as DNA: TGCAGCGCCCTGGACGGGAACTCCTACGAGCAGTACTTC. Encoded protein: CSALDGNSYEQYF.

This clonotype was seen many times. The J gene is TRBJ1-1, the V gene TRBV6-2 or TRBV6-3; TRBD1 might be the D (5 bases). Germline CDR1 MNHEY, CDR2 SVGEGT. CDR3 size: 14 residues. Trimming removed 7 bases from V and 7 bases from J, with 19 bases in between. The CDR3, as DNA: TGTGCCAGCACTTTATGGGAGACAGTGAATGAAGCTTTCTTT. It specifies CASTLWETVNEAFF.

CDR3 amino acids: CSVFREGGYTF. DNA for the CDR3: TGCAGCGTTTTCCGGGAGGGTGGCTACACCTTC. V usage is TRBV29-1 and J usage is TRBJ1-2; D unclear. V lost 5 bases and J lost 7, with 11 bases in between. Germline V gives CDR1 SQVTM, CDR2 ANQGSEA. This CDR3 spans 11 amino acids.

Remarks on this clonotype: This may come from a read error, since a much larger clone is one base off. The chain couples TRBV7-8 to TRBJ1-5, with no clear D. Germline loops: CDR1 SGHVS, CDR2 FQNEAQ. V lost 0 bases and J lost 9, with 24 bases in between. The CDR3 spans 18 residues. The CDR3 DNA reads TGTGCCAGCAGCTTAGCCATAACAATGGACGGAGGGTATCGGCCCCAGCATTTT. Residues: CASSLAITMDGGYRPQHF.

As to this clonotype: A much bigger clone sits one base away, suggesting this may be a read error. The genes are TRBV12-3 or TRBV12-4 and TRBJ1-1; maybe TRBD1 (5 bases). The V end lost 3 bases, the J end lost 6 bases, and 14 bases lay between the germline ends. This CDR3 spans 14 amino acids. The CDR3 loop reads CASSFQGTYAEAFF. The CDR3 nucleotides are TGTGCCAGCAGTTTCCAGGGAACGTACGCTGAAGCTTTCTTT.

This clonotype has a handful of counts. The chain has TRBV4-1 and TRBJ2-7; 9 bases match TRBD1. The CDR3 has 18 amino acids. Germline trimming cut 4 bases from V and 0 bases from J; bases unmatched to any gene: 13. Per the germline V gene, CDR1 is MGHRA and CDR2 is YSYEKL. CDR3 amino acids: CASSPTGPGQGPSYEQYF. The CDR3 DNA follows: TGCGCCAGCAGCCCCACAGGACCGGGACAGGGCCCCTCCTACGAGCAGTACTTC.

Only one count was recorded for this clonotype. This may come from a read error, since a much larger clone is one base off. The CDR3 ends on some other residue instead of the conserved phenylalanine or tryptophan, so this is likely a read error. This chain uses TRBV30 with TRBJ2-7; D remains ambiguous. The CDR3 is 13 amino acids. V lost 0 bases to trimming and J lost 6 bases, with 12 bases between them. CDR1 GTSNPN and CDR2 SVGIG come from the germline V gene (reference sequence). CDR3 sequence reads: CAWSVWLGSEQYI. Here the CDR3 DNA reads TGTGCCTGGAGTGTCTGGCTCGGCAGCGAGCAGTACATC.